This entry lists 31 T cell receptor beta chains sequenced from one sample in a study of OX40 agonist ivuxolimab in advanced cancers. The table came from immunoSEQ multiplex PCR; TCRdb's copy has only in-frame clones and leaves some out. Among 50,000 to 75,000 clones listed, roughly nine tenths were seen once. The sample here was CD4+ or CD8+ T cells sorted from blood, taken in a trial of the OX40 agonist ivuxolimab. The source of these receptors is an adult with an advanced solid tumor such as melanoma, head and neck, liver or kidney cancer.

The chain links TRBV6-5 to TRBJ2-7, with 8 bases fitting TRBD1. The CDR3 spans 13 residues. With V trimmed by 9 bases and J by 0 bases, 4 bases remained unmatched. From germline, CDR1 is MNHEY and CDR2 SVGAGI. CDR3 sequence reads: CARYGQGSYEQYF. For the CDR3, the DNA is TGTGCCAGATACGGACAGGGCTCCTACGAGCAGTACTTC.

The CDR3 DNA reads TGTGCCAGCAGTTACTTGACGACAGGGAACACCGGGGAGCTGTTTTTT. Translating gives CASSYLTTGNTGELFF. The chain couples TRBV6-5 to TRBJ2-2, with D possibly being TRBD1 (6 bases). This CDR3 spans 16 amino acids. Trimming cost V 1 base and J 1 base, with 10 bases left between them. In germline, CDR1 is MNHEY, CDR2 SVGAGI.

J is TRBJ2-1 and V is TRBV5-1, with 10 bases matching TRBD2. V dropped 0 bases and J dropped 14; count of bases not matched to a gene: 11. Germline CDR1 and CDR2: SGHRS and YFSETQ. The CDR3 extends over 15 amino acids. In DNA, the CDR3 is TGCGCCAGCAGCTTGGCCGCCGGGACTAGCGCCAGGGAGTTCTTC. Translation gives CASSLAAGTSAREFF.

About this clone itself: Other DNA sequences in this specimen translate into the identical CDR3. CDR3 sequence reads: CASSLGTANNEQFF. The CDR3 nucleotides read TGCGCCAGCAGCTTGGGGACAGCGAACAATGAGCAGTTCTTC. This chain links TRBV5-1 with TRBJ2-1, with D perhaps TRBD1 (6 bases). Trimming stripped 0 bases from V and 5 bases from J, with 9 bases between. This CDR3 contains 14 residues. CDR1 SGHRS and CDR2 YFSETQ come from the germline V gene.

This rearrangement joins TRBV12-5 to TRBJ2-1, with TRBD2 matching 9 bases. V trimming: 1 base; J trimming: 9 bases; junction bases outside the gene matches: 7. The CDR3 extends over 15 amino acids. Germline assignment: CDR1 LGHNT and CDR2 FRNRAP. CDR3 sequence (DNA): TGTGCTAGTGGTTTGGGTACAGCGGGAGGAGGTGAGCAGTTCTTC. Translation gives CASGLGTAGGGEQFF.

This CDR3 reads CASCGPQKVEQYF. The CDR3 nucleotides read TGTGCCAGCTGTGGGCCGCAGAAAGTCGAGCAGTACTTC. The rearrangement links TRBV28 to TRBJ2-7; D gene uncertain. CDR1 and CDR2 (germline): MDHEN, SYDVKM. V was cut by 8 bases and J by 6 bases, with 17 bases left in between. This CDR3 is 13 amino acids long.

The chain links TRBV18 to TRBJ2-1; TRBD1 aligns across 7 bases. With 1 base clipped from V and 7 bases from J, the junction kept 4 bases outside the gene matches. The germline V gene has CDR1 KGHSH and CDR2 LQKENI. The CDR3 extends over 14 amino acids. The CDR3: CASSPRQGRNEQFF. In nucleotides, the CDR3 is TGTGCCAGCTCACCACGACAGGGTCGAAATGAGCAGTTCTTC.

The chain uses TRBV19 and TRBJ1-1; no firm D call. Germline V gene sequence: CDR1 LNHDA, CDR2 SQIVND (reference sequence). The CDR3 runs to 14 residues. V lost 0 bases and J 1 base, leaving 6 bases between the germline ends. The CDR3 sequence is CASSIEGRNTEAFF. The CDR3 DNA follows: TGTGCCAGTAGTATAGAGGGCAGGAACACTGAAGCTTTCTTT.

This sequence joins TRBV7-3 and TRBJ1-2; a possible D gene is TRBD1 (6 bases). The germline V gene has CDR1 SGHTA and CDR2 FQGTGA. The CDR3 covers 14 residues. V lost 5 bases and J lost 7, with 17 bases in between. The CDR3 nucleotides read TGTGCCAGCAGCCCGACGGGACAAATTGGTGGCTACACCTTC. Its translation is CASSPTGQIGGYTF.

The chain recombines TRBV28 with TRBJ2-1; perhaps D is TRBD1 or TRBD2 (5 bases each). The CDR3 extends over 17 amino acids. Germline CDR1 is MDHEN and CDR2 is SYDVKM. The germline V and J ends were trimmed by 5 bases and 9 bases, with 26 bases remaining between them. DNA of the CDR3: TGTGCCAGCAGTCGAACTGGGACGGGCGTTTCTCTAGGTGAGCAGTTCTTC. Translation gives CASSRTGTGVSLGEQFF.

This rearrangement joins TRBV6-1 to TRBJ2-7; no definite D call. With 6 bases removed from V and 4 bases from J, the gap between germline ends came to 7 bases. This CDR3 contains 11 residues. Germline loops: CDR1 MNHNS, CDR2 SASEGT. The CDR3 sequence is CASRSPYEQYF. For the CDR3, the DNA is TGTGCCAGCAGAAGCCCGTACGAGCAGTACTTC.

V usage is TRBV18 and J usage is TRBJ2-1, with 9 positions matching TRBD2. Trimming cost V 3 bases and J 6 bases; bases outside gene matches: 12. There are 17 residues in the CDR3. Germline V gene data show CDR1 as KGHSH and CDR2 as LQKENI. The CDR3 loop is CASSPRLAGGFGNEQFF. In DNA form, the CDR3 reads TGTGCCAGCTCACCGAGGCTCGCGGGAGGGTTCGGCAATGAGCAGTTCTTC. Based on the CDR3 plus reference TRBV18 and TRBJ2-1, the full variable domain is NAGVMQNPRHLVRRRGQEARLRCSPMKGHSHVYWYRQLPEEGLKFMVYLQKENIIDESGMPKERFSAEFPKEGPSILRIQQVVRGDSAAYFCASSPRLAGGFGNEQFFGPGTRLTVL.

The V gene is TRBV15, the J gene TRBJ2-5; 7 bases match TRBD2. Germline CDR1 and CDR2: LNHNV and YYDKDF (reference sequence). CDR3 length: 14 amino acids. V lost 0 bases, J lost 4 bases, and 2 bases stayed unmatched. The chain's CDR3 is CATSRDGGRETQYF. CDR3 coding DNA: TGTGCCACCAGCAGAGACGGGGGGAGAGAGACCCAGTACTTC.

V and J are TRBV28 and TRBJ2-3; 14 nucleotides match TRBD2. J lost 0 bases, V lost 8 bases, and 4 bases had no gene match. The CDR3 runs 16 residues. Germline V CDR1 and CDR2: MDHEN, SYDVKM. The CDR3 DNA sequence: TGTGCCAGCGGGACTAGCGGGGGATTTAGCACAGATACGCAGTATTTT. This encodes CASGTSGGFSTDTQYF.

A note on this clone: Within the sample, other DNA sequences also encode this same CDR3. The gene calls are TRBV2 and TRBJ2-2; 12 bases match TRBD2. J gave up 3 bases and V 4 bases, and 0 bases lay outside the gene matches. CDR3 length equals 15 residues. The germline CDR1 and CDR2 sequences are SNHLY and FYNNEI. CDR3 sequence (DNA): TGTGCCAGCAGTGGACTAGCGGGGGACACCGGGGAGCTGTTTTTT. As protein: CASSGLAGDTGELFF.

This clone was counted a single time. This sequence joins TRBV28 and TRBJ2-2, with TRBD1 as a possible D gene (6 bases). Per germline, CDR1 MDHEN and CDR2 SYDVKM. Trimming shortened V by 5 bases and J by 2 bases, and 9 bases separated the two germline ends. This CDR3 has 14 residues. As DNA, the CDR3 is TGTGCCAGCAGTCCACAGGGAAACACCGGGGAGCTGTTTTTT. This translates into CASSPQGNTGELFF.

This chain uses TRBV10-1 with TRBJ2-3, with TRBD2 identical over 8 bases. Looked up from germline, CDR1 is WNHNN and CDR2 is SYGVQD (reference sequence). Trimming removed 2 bases from V and 4 bases from J; junction bases left unmatched: 5. This CDR3 is built from 15 residues. CDR3 in amino acids: CASSELSGSADTQYF. The CDR3 DNA sequence: TGCGCCAGCAGTGAGCTCAGCGGGAGTGCAGATACGCAGTATTTT.

This chain links TRBV28 with TRBJ2-3; TRBD2 might be the D (6 bases). The CDR3 spans 14 residues. Deletions cut 5 bases from V and 5 bases from J, with 14 bases between. Germline V gene sequence: CDR1 MDHEN, CDR2 SYDVKM. The CDR3 DNA reads TGTGCCAGCAGTGGACGGCGGGGAGGAGATACGCAGTATTTT. This gives the protein CASSGRRGGDTQYF.

The chain uses TRBV25-1 and TRBJ2-7; D perhaps matches TRBD2 (5 bases). The CDR3 sequence is 14 residues long. CDR1 MGHDK and CDR2 SYGVNS come from the germline V gene. V shed 4 bases and J shed 6 bases, with 16 bases lying between them. The CDR3: CASSGTHSSREQYF. For the CDR3, the DNA is TGTGCCAGCAGTGGGACTCACAGCTCCCGCGAGCAGTACTTC.

The chain joins TRBV20-1 to TRBJ2-1; D is undetermined. Germline V gene lookup returns CDR1 DFQATT and CDR2 SNEGSKA (reference sequence). The CDR3 has 10 residues. V lost 6 bases to trimming and J lost 2 bases, with 2 bases between them. The CDR3, as DNA: TGCAGTGCCCCCTACAATGAGCAGTTCTTC. As protein: CSAPYNEQFF.

This clone was picked up a small number of times. The V call is TRBV7-3, the J call TRBJ2-7; 7 positions agree with TRBD1. Germline CDR1 SGHTA, CDR2 FQGTGA. The CDR3 has 14 residues. V lost 2 bases to trimming and J lost 3 bases; unmatched junction nucleotides: 4. CDR3 protein: CASSLHRGDYEQYF. The CDR3 bases are TGTGCCAGCAGCTTACACAGGGGCGACTACGAGCAGTACTTC. Complete variable domain (other parts from reference TRBV7-3 and TRBJ2-7): GAGVSQTPSNKVTEKGKYVELRCDPISGHTALYWYRQSLGQGPEFLIYFQGTGAADDSGLPNDRFFAVRPEGSVSTLKIQRTERGDSAVYLCASSLHRGDYEQYFGPGTRLTVT.

This clone appeared a single time. V usage is TRBV27 and J usage is TRBJ1-2, with 8 bases matching TRBD1. Looked up from germline, CDR1 is MNHEY and CDR2 is SMNVEV (reference sequence). There are 16 residues in the CDR3. V was clipped by 0 bases and J by 4 bases; unmatched bases: 7. Here the CDR3 reads CASSLSGTGFSYGYTF. CDR3 sequence (DNA): TGTGCCAGCAGTTTATCGGGGACAGGATTTAGCTATGGCTACACCTTC.

CDR3 nucleotide sequence: TGTGCCAGCAGTCAAGGGGACAGCCTCCGCCCCGAGCAGTACTTC. Translation: CASSQGDSLRPEQYF. V and J are TRBV28 and TRBJ2-7; 7 nucleotides line up with TRBD1. Germline CDR1 and CDR2: MDHEN and SYDVKM. The CDR3 covers 15 residues. The J segment lost 6 bases and the V segment lost 5 bases, leaving 13 bases of the junction unmatched.

The V gene is TRBV5-1, the J gene TRBJ1-4; D is perhaps TRBD1 (6 bases). Germline CDR1 and CDR2: SGHRS and YFSETQ. The CDR3 covers 14 residues. Between the trimmed V and J ends, which lost 0 bases and 7 bases, there was a span of 10 bases. CDR3 in DNA: TGCGCCAGCAGCTTGGACAGGGCGGGTGAAAAACTGTTTTTT. Protein sequence: CASSLDRAGEKLFF. Drawing the rest from reference TRBV5-1 and TRBJ1-4, the complete variable domain is KAGVTQTPRYLIKTRGQQVTLSCSPISGHRSVSWYQQTPGQGLQFLFEYFSETQRNKGNFPGRFSGRQFSNSRSEMNVSTLELGDSALYLCASSLDRAGEKLFFGSGTQLSVL.

The chain recombines TRBV7-6 with TRBJ2-3, with D unclear. The CDR3 runs to 15 residues. V lost 5 bases, J lost 0 bases, and 12 bases lay in between. Germline V lookup: CDR1 SGHVS, CDR2 FNYEAQ. The CDR3 DNA reads as TGTGCCAGCAGCCTCGGGTCTTCTAGCACAGATACGCAGTATTTT. Its translation: CASSLGSSSTDTQYF.

The sample holds one count of this clone. The chain has TRBV28 and TRBJ2-5, with 7 bases aligning to TRBD2. This CDR3 region has 15 residues. Germline-derived CDR1 and CDR2 are MDHEN and SYDVKM. After removal of 3 bases from V and 0 bases from J, the junction contained 4 bases not matched to a gene. DNA for the CDR3: TGTGCCAGCAGTTTCCAAGCGGGGTACCAAGAGACCCAGTACTTC. Translation: CASSFQAGYQETQYF.

This chain links TRBV10-3 with TRBJ1-5, with D perhaps TRBD1 (5 bases). This CDR3 is built from 14 residues. V was cut by 6 bases and J by 1 base, with 10 bases left in between. Germline CDR1 and CDR2: ENHRY and SYGVKD. The CDR3: CAISGDLSNQPQHF. CDR3 coding DNA: TGTGCCATCAGCGGGGACTTAAGCAATCAGCCCCAGCATTTT.

This clone showed up just once. CDR3 sequence: CASSSGIREQYF. The CDR3 DNA sequence: TGTGCCAGCAGCTCAGGGATCCGCGAGCAGTACTTC. The J gene is TRBJ2-7, the V gene TRBV28; a weak D match, TRBD1 (5 bases). The germline V gene has CDR1 MDHEN and CDR2 SYDVKM. Between the trimmed V and J ends, which lost 6 bases and 6 bases, there was a span of 12 bases. This CDR3 comprises 12 residues.

The CDR3 DNA sequence: TGTGCCTGGAGTGTTCTTTTAACCGGGGAGCTGTTTTTT. Translated, it gives CAWSVLLTGELFF. The gene calls are TRBV30 and TRBJ2-2; D is uncertain. Germline V CDR1 and CDR2: GTSNPN, SVGIG (reference sequence). Trimming removed 0 bases from V and 5 bases from J, with 7 bases in between. CDR3 length: 13 amino acids. The full variable domain, rest sourced from reference TRBV30 and TRBJ2-2, is SQTIHQWPATLVQPVGSPLSLECTVEGTSNPNLYWYRQAAGRGLQLLFYSVGIGQISSEVPQNLSASRPQDRQFILSSKKLLLSDSGFYLCAWSVLLTGELFFGEGSRLTVL.

The J gene is TRBJ2-3, the V gene TRBV6-1; D is undetermined. Trimming stripped 7 bases from V and 4 bases from J, with 12 bases between. CDR1 MNHNS and CDR2 SASEGT come from the germline V gene. This CDR3 has 13 residues. In DNA, the CDR3 is TGTGCCAGCAAAGGTAGCTGGGCAGATACGCAGTATTTT. It translates to CASKGSWADTQYF.

V gene TRBV27 combines with J gene TRBJ2-3, with 8 bases matching TRBD1. The CDR3 spans 14 residues. The trim removed 6 bases at V and 4 bases at J, leaving 6 bases unmatched. The V gene's germline CDR1 is MNHEY and CDR2 SMNVEV (reference sequence). CDR3: CASSIRGRADTQYF. The CDR3 region has the DNA TGTGCCAGCAGCATCAGGGGGCGGGCAGATACGCAGTATTTT.